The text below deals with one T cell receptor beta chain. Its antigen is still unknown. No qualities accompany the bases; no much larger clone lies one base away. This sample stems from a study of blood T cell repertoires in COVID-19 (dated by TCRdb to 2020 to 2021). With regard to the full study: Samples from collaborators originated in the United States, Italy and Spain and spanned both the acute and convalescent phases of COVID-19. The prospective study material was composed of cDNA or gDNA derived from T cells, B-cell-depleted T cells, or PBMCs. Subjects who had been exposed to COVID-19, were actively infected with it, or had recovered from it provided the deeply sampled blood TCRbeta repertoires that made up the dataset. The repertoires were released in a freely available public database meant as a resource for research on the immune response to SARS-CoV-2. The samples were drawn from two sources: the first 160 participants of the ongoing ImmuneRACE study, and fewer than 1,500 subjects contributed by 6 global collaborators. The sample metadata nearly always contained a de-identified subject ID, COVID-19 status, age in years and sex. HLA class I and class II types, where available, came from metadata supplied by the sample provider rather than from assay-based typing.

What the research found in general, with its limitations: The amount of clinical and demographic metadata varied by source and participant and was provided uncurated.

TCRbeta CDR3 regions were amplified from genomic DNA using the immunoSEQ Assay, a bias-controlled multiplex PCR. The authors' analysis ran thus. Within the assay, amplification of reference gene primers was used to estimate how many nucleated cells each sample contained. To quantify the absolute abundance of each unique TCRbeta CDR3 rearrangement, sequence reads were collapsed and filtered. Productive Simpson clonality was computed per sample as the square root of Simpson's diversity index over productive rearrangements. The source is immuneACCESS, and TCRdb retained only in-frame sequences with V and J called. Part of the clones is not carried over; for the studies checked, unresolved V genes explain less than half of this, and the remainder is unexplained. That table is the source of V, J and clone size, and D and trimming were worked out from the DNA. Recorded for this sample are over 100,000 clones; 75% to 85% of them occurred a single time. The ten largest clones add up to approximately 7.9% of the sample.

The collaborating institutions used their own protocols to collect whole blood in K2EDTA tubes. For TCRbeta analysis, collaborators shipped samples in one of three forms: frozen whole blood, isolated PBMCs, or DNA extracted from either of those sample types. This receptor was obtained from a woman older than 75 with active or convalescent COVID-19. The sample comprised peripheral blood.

Here the CDR3 is given as CASSATGVQETQYF. The nucleotide sequence is given as TGTGCCAGCAGTGCAACAGGGGTTCAAGAGACCCAGTACTTC. The rearrangement combines TRBV6-2 or TRBV6-3 with TRBJ2-5; 7 junctional bases match TRBD1. The germline V end is reduced by 5 bases and the J end by 2 bases; junction bases left unmatched: 5. CDR1 MNHEY and CDR2 SVGEGT are derived from the germline V gene. From the cysteine up to the phenylalanine, the CDR3 has a length of 14 residues. Only the CDR3 DNA stays, 42 bases, in frame from base 1.